This is a list of T cell receptor beta chains from one sample in a study of persistence of HIV-infected CD4 T cells. Data came from immunoSEQ multiplex PCR; TCRdb stores just in-frame clones and leaves some out. The sample includes approximately 45,000 clones, about 87% of them seen just once. Their antigens are not known. The sample consisted of CD4+ T cells sorted from PBMCs after 18-hour stimulation, taken from a patient who received antiretroviral therapy. These receptors originate from an adult woman with HIV who was CMV-seropositive. The CDR3 runs from the conserved cysteine through the conserved F or W. A D gene is named only where the DNA matches it firmly. Expanded clones are given a class, and other clones once, few, many or no size at all.

v_call	d_call	clone_size	j_call	cdr3_nt	cdr3_aa
TRBV5-6	NA	few	TRBJ1-4	TGTGCCAGCAGCTTGGTCGGGCTGACTAATGAAAAACTGTTTTTT	CASSLVGLTNEKLFF
TRBV2	NA	NA	TRBJ2-3	TGTGCCAGCAGTGAAGGCGCGGGAATACCCCCCCGCACAGATACGCAGTATTTT	CASSEGAGIPPRTDTQYF
TRBV10-3	TRBD1	NA	TRBJ1-4	TGTGCCATCAGTGGGGACAGGGGTAGAGACTTTACAACTAATGAAAAACTGTTTTTT	CAISGDRGRDFTTNEKLFF
TRBV18	NA	NA	TRBJ2-1	TGTGCCAGCTCACCACCCAGGACTCCGAGCTCCTACAATGAGCAGTTCTTC	CASSPPRTPSSYNEQFF
TRBV27	TRBD1	NA	TRBJ1-2	TGTGCCAGCAGTCCATGGACAGGGGGGCGGAATGGCTACACCTTC	CASSPWTGGRNGYTF
TRBV9	NA	NA	TRBJ1-1	TGTGCCAGCAGCGTAGTGGGGACTGAAGCTTTCTTT	CASSVVGTEAFF
TRBV6-2/TRBV6-3	TRBD1	NA	TRBJ1-2	TGTGCCAGCAGTTACGGACAGGGATTATATGGCTACACCTTC	CASSYGQGLYGYTF
TRBV27	TRBD2	NA	TRBJ2-3	TGTGCCAGCCTTGGGGCGGGGGGGCGGTGGGATACGCAGTATTTT	CASLGAGGRWDTQYF
TRBV5-6	NA	NA	TRBJ1-2	TGTGCCAGCAGCAGGGACGGTAACTATGGCTACACCTTC	CASSRDGNYGYTF
TRBV2	TRBD1	NA	TRBJ2-1	TGTGCCAGCACCAGGGACAGTAGCTCCTACAATGAGCAGTTCTTC	CASTRDSSSYNEQFF
TRBV18	NA	NA	TRBJ2-6	TGTGCCAGCTCACTCAACAGGGATGCTGGGGCCAACGTCCTGACTTTC	CASSLNRDAGANVLTF
TRBV10-2	NA	NA	TRBJ2-7	TGCGCCAGCAGTGAGCAATCTGTGTACGAGCAGTACTTC	CASSEQSVYEQYF
TRBV6-5	TRBD1	NA	TRBJ1-4	TGTGCCAGCAGTTTCTCCCCGGGACAGCGTAATGAAAAACTGTTTTTT	CASSFSPGQRNEKLFF
TRBV6-5	NA	NA	TRBJ1-1	TGTGCCAGTAAATTGGGACTTCGGGAAAGCACTGAAGCTTTCTTT	CASKLGLRESTEAFF
TRBV3-1/TRBV3-2	NA	once	TRBJ2-7	TGTGCCAGCAGCCAGATAGGTATTCCCTACGAGCAGTACTTC	CASSQIGIPYEQYF
TRBV19	TRBD2	NA	TRBJ2-1	TGTGCCAGTAGTATGATCTCTAGCGGGGTCGCCTACAATGAGCAGTTCTTC	CASSMISSGVAYNEQFF
TRBV12-3/TRBV12-4	NA	few	TRBJ1-1	TGTGCCAGCAGTTTCGGGAGGAGGGCTTTCTTT	CASSFGRRAFF
TRBV5-1	NA	NA	TRBJ2-5	TGCGCCAGCAGCTTGGTTCGTGAGACCCAGTACTTC	CASSLVRETQYF
TRBV19	TRBD1	NA	TRBJ1-2	TGTGCCAGTAGTATGGGGGACAGGGTGGTTCTATCCGGCTACACCTTC	CASSMGDRVVLSGYTF
TRBV21-1	NA	once	TRBJ2-7	TGCGCCAGGGATCCCGGGACAGGAGACTACGAGCAGTACTTC	CARDPGTGDYEQYF
TRBV6-5	NA	NA	TRBJ2-1	TGTGCCAGCAGTTACTCAGGGGTGGGCAATGAGCAGTTCTTC	CASSYSGVGNEQFF
TRBV6-2/TRBV6-3	NA	NA	TRBJ1-5	TGTGCCAGCAGTTACACCGGGGGCGGGAATCAGCCCCAGCATTTT	CASSYTGGGNQPQHF
TRBV7-3	NA	once	TRBJ2-6	TGTGCCAGCAGCCGATCCGGGACACTTCTTTCTGGGGCCAACGTCCTGACTTTC	CASSRSGTLLSGANVLTF
TRBV10-2	TRBD1	NA	TRBJ2-4	TGCGCCAGCAGGGGACAGGGGGACATTCAGTACTTC	CASRGQGDIQYF
TRBV24-1	NA	NA	TRBJ1-2	TGTGCCACCAGTGATGCGAGAGCCTTCTATGGCTACACCTTC	CATSDARAFYGYTF
TRBV14	NA	NA	TRBJ1-1	TGTGCCAGCAGCCCGACGGGGGGGAACACTGAAGCTTTCTTT	CASSPTGGNTEAFF
TRBV6-5	NA	NA	TRBJ1-1	TGTGCCAGCTCCCAACAGCTTGAAGCTTTCTTT	CASSQQLEAFF
TRBV15	NA	NA	TRBJ1-1	TGTGCCACCAGCAGACAGGCAAGCAGCACTGAAGCTTTCTTT	CATSRQASSTEAFF
TRBV19	NA	NA	TRBJ2-7	TGTGCCAGTAGTATAGTTGTCAGCGGCGAGCAGTACTTC	CASSIVVSGEQYF
TRBV27	TRBD2	NA	TRBJ2-1	TGTACCAGCGTCCTAGCGGGGGGGCCCTACAATGAGCAGTTCTTC	CTSVLAGGPYNEQFF
TRBV7-7	NA	NA	TRBJ1-1	TGTGCCAGCAGCTTTTTCGGTTTTCAGGGGAACACTGAAGCTTTCTTT	CASSFFGFQGNTEAFF
TRBV11-2	NA	NA	TRBJ2-3	TGTGCCAGCAGCCTTAGATGGTTGCGCAACACTAGCACAGATACGCAGTATTTT	CASSLRWLRNTSTDTQYF
TRBV24-1	TRBD1	few	TRBJ2-5	TGTGCCACCAGTGATCCACAGACAGGGGGAGAGACCCAGTACTTC	CATSDPQTGGETQYF
TRBV18	NA	once	TRBJ1-5	TGTGCCAGCTCCCTCGGGGTGGGGCATCAGCCCCAGCATTTT	CASSLGVGHQPQHF
TRBV27	NA	NA	TRBJ1-2	TGTGCCAGCAGTTCCTCGGACGGAGAGGTCTATGGCTACACCTTC	CASSSSDGEVYGYTF
TRBV2	NA	once	TRBJ1-6	TGTGCCAGCAAGGCGGTACAGAATTCACCCCTCCACTTT	CASKAVQNSPLHF
TRBV5-4	NA	NA	TRBJ2-5	TGTGCCAGCAGCTTAGACAGCTCCTCTCGAGAGACCCAGTACTTC	CASSLDSSSRETQYF
TRBV5-1	NA	NA	TRBJ1-1	TGCGCCAGCAGCTTGGAGACGGGTGGGAACACTGAAGCTTTCTTT	CASSLETGGNTEAFF
TRBV4-1	NA	NA	TRBJ1-5	TGCGCCAGCAGCCAAGCGCATAGCAATCAGCCCCAGCATTTT	CASSQAHSNQPQHF
TRBV10-3	NA	few	TRBJ1-2	TGTGCCATCAGTGAGTCGAGAGCTATGGAAGTTGGCTACACCTTC	CAISESRAMEVGYTF
TRBV2	NA	NA	TRBJ1-2	TGTGCCAGCAGTGAAAAAGCGAGGGGAGGGGATGGCTACACCTTC	CASSEKARGGDGYTF
TRBV20-1	NA	NA	TRBJ1-1	TGCAGTGCTAAAGTATGGACTGAAGCTTTCTTT	CSAKVWTEAFF
TRBV14	NA	NA	TRBJ1-1	TGTGCCAGCAGCCAATTATTTGCGAACACTGAAGCTTTCTTT	CASSQLFANTEAFF
TRBV10-3	NA	NA	TRBJ2-1	TGTGCCATCAGTAGCGGGCTAGCGGACGAGGGGGATGAGCAGTTCTTC	CAISSGLADEGDEQFF
TRBV9	TRBD1	NA	TRBJ2-7	TGTGCCAGCAGCGTAGTGGACAGGGGTGAGAAGCAGTACTTC	CASSVVDRGEKQYF
TRBV12-5	NA	NA	TRBJ1-2	TGTGCTAGTGGTTTGAGATCACGCTCTGGCTACACCTTC	CASGLRSRSGYTF
TRBV19	NA	NA	TRBJ1-6	TGTGCCAGTAGTAATTACAGGACCTATAATTCACCCCTCCACTTT	CASSNYRTYNSPLHF
TRBV2	NA	NA	TRBJ1-1	TGTGCCAGCACCCCCGAAAGGGGTTGGGACACTGAAGCTTTCTTT	CASTPERGWDTEAFF
TRBV10-1	NA	NA	TRBJ2-5	TGCGCCAGCAGTGACCTAGCCGGGAGCACGGGACAAGAGACCCAGTACTTC	CASSDLAGSTGQETQYF
TRBV19	TRBD1	NA	TRBJ1-5	TGTGCCAGTAGTATAAAGGGGGACAGGGTTAGCAATCAGCCCCAGCATTTT	CASSIKGDRVSNQPQHF